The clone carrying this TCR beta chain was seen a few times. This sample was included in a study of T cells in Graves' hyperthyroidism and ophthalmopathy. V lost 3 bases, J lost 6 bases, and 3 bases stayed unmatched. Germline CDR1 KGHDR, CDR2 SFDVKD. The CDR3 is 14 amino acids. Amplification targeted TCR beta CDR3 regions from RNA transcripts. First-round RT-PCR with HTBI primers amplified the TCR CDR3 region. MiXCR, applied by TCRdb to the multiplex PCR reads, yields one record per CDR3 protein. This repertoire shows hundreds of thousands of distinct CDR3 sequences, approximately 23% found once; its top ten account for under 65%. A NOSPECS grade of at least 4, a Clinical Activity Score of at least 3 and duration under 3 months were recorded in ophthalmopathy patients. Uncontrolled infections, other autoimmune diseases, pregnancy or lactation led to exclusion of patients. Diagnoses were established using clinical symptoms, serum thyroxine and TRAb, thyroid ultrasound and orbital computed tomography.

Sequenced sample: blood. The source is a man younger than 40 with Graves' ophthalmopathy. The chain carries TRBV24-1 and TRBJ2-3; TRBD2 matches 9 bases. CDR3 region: CATSDVTSGDTQYF. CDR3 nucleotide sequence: TGTGCCACCAGTGATGTTACTAGCGGGGATACGCAGTATTTT.